This T cell receptor beta chain appears in the sequencing data of a study of blood T cell repertoires in COVID-19 (TCRdb year 2020). Background for the entire study: Samples from collaborators originated in the United States, Italy and Spain and spanned both the acute and convalescent phases of COVID-19. The material from the prospective study consisted of cDNA or gDNA derived from T cells, B-cell-depleted T cells, or PBMCs. Deeply sampled blood TCRbeta repertoires from subjects exposed to, actively infected with, or recovered from COVID-19 were included in the dataset. A freely available public database, intended as a resource for researchers studying the immune response to SARS-CoV-2, is where the repertoires were released. Samples were obtained from the ongoing ImmuneRACE study (first 160 participants) and from 950 to 1,500 subjects provided by 6 global collaborators. Sample metadata almost always included a de-identified subject ID, COVID-19 status, age in years and sex. HLA class I and class II types, where available, came from metadata supplied by the sample provider rather than from assay-based typing.

TCRbeta CDR3 regions were amplified from genomic DNA by means of the immunoSEQ Assay, a bias-controlled multiplex PCR. The authors' analysis ran thus. The number of nucleated cells in each sample was estimated from the amplification of reference gene primers within the assay. To quantify the absolute abundance of each unique TCRbeta CDR3 rearrangement, sequence reads were collapsed and filtered. Productive Simpson clonality was computed per sample as the square root of Simpson's diversity index over productive rearrangements. Not all clones reach the TCRdb copy of this immuneACCESS table, which keeps in-frame sequences only. Checked studies attribute under half of the gap to unresolved V genes and leave the rest unexplained. V and J calls and clone size are given by that table; D and trimming were obtained from the DNA. The sample profile shows roughly 59,000 clones; more than 70% of them were found once. In total, the top ten clones hold just under 6.5% of the sample.

The CDR3 runs 13 residues from the cysteine to the phenylalanine. CDR3 DNA only is kept here, 39 bases in frame from base 1. Relative to germline, V is 3 bases shorter and J is 4 bases shorter, with 9 bases between their ends. The germline V gene sets CDR1 to MDHEN and CDR2 to SYDVKM. Collaborating institutions collected whole blood in K2EDTA tubes following their own protocols. For TCRbeta analysis, collaborator samples were shipped as frozen whole blood, as isolated PBMCs, or as DNA extracted from either sample type. On the study overall, not on this receptor specifically: How much clinical and demographic metadata was included differed by source and by participant, and the metadata was provided uncurated.

Points on this clone: The specificity of this receptor is unknown. Base qualities were left out, and no much larger clone turns up one base away.

Input material: peripheral blood. The V gene is TRBV28 and the J gene is TRBJ2-5; too little of a D gene remains to name it. The receptor's source is a human donor in a cohort sampled during active COVID-19. Here the CDR3 is given as CASSFFPGETQYF. In nucleotides, the sequence is TGTGCCAGCAGTTTTTTTCCGGGAGAGACCCAGTACTTC.